Listed below are T cell receptor beta chains from one sample, sequenced in a study of Ad26.COV2.S vaccination and SARS-CoV-2 variants. Sequenced by immunoSEQ multiplex PCR; TCRdb stores in-frame clones only, minus some. The repertoire holds more than 300,000 clones, with about 82% as singletons. The sequences come from peripheral blood, collected in a trial of Ad26.COV2.S vaccine versus placebo. The receptors were gathered from a person between 18 and 65 years old who received the Ad26.COV2.S COVID-19 vaccine or a placebo. The CDR3 runs from the conserved cysteine through the conserved F or W. A D gene is named only where the DNA matches it firmly. Only some rows state a clone size, as once, few, many or a class for expanded clones.

V	size	D	J	DNA	CDR3
TRBV4-1	.	.	TRBJ2-4	TGCGCCAGCAGCCAAGAGTCGGGCGGACCTGGGGGCAAGGCCAAAAACATTCAGTACTTC	CASSQESGGPGGKAKNIQYF
TRBV7-8	.	TRBD2	TRBJ2-3	TGTGCCAGTAGCACCAGACTAGCGGGGCCCACAGATACGCAGTATTTT	CASSTRLAGPTDTQYF
TRBV19	.	.	TRBJ2-3	TGTGCCAGTAGTATAGGACGGCTCGGCACAGATACGCAGTATTTT	CASSIGRLGTDTQYF
TRBV3-1/TRBV3-2	.	TRBD1	TRBJ2-3	TGTGCCAGCAGCGTTGCCGGGACAGGGCCAGATACGCAGTATTTT	CASSVAGTGPDTQYF
TRBV10-2	.	TRBD2	TRBJ2-2	TGCGCCAGCACATTACCCGGGGGGAGGAACACCGGGGAGCTGTTTTTT	CASTLPGGRNTGELFF
TRBV29-1	.	.	TRBJ1-1	TGCAGCGTTGACTCTGTCGGTGAAGCTTTCTTT	CSVDSVGEAFF
TRBV5-1	.	.	TRBJ1-4	TGCGCCAGCAGCTTGGGGGGTATAGACGAAAAACTGTTTTTT	CASSLGGIDEKLFF
TRBV2	few	TRBD1	TRBJ2-2	TGTGCCAGCAGCAAAACAGGGGTGGAAACCGGGGAGCTGTTTTTT	CASSKTGVETGELFF
TRBV6-1	.	TRBD1	TRBJ1-1	TGTGCCAGCAGTGAATCAGGGGGATATAAAGCTTTCTTT	CASSESGGYKAFF
TRBV5-1	.	TRBD1	TRBJ2-7	TGCGCCAGCAGCACGGGACAGTCCTACGAGCAGTACTTC	CASSTGQSYEQYF
TRBV24-1	few	TRBD2	TRBJ2-3	TGTGCCACGCAGGGGGAGCGGGGGGGCCGAGATACGCAGTATTTT	CATQGERGGRDTQYF
TRBV5-1	.	.	TRBJ2-7	TGCGCCAGCAGCTGGGACCCCAGGGAGACCGAGCAGTACTTC	CASSWDPRETEQYF
TRBV6-2/TRBV6-3	.	TRBD1	TRBJ1-6	TGTGCCAGCAGCGACAGGGGCGATTCACCCCTCCACTTT	CASSDRGDSPLHF
TRBV9	.	.	TRBJ2-5	TGTGCCAGCAGCTCCCACCCCCAAGAGACCCAGTACTTC	CASSSHPQETQYF
TRBV5-4	.	TRBD1	TRBJ2-3	TGTGCCAGCAGCCCCGTGACAGGGTCAACAGATACGCAGTATTTT	CASSPVTGSTDTQYF
TRBV12-3/TRBV12-4	.	.	TRBJ2-5	TGTGCCAGCAGTTTCCCCCCCAGAGAGACCCAGTACTTC	CASSFPPRETQYF
TRBV10-3	.	TRBD1	TRBJ2-7	TGTGCCATCAGTGTTCAAGGACAGGGAAGCTCCGAGCAGTACTTC	CAISVQGQGSSEQYF
TRBV12-3/TRBV12-4	.	.	TRBJ1-1	TGTGCCAGCAGTCCCCTCCCCTGGGCTGAAGCTTTCTTT	CASSPLPWAEAFF
TRBV7-2	.	.	TRBJ2-7	TGTGCCAGCACCTATAACCGCCGGTACGAGCAGTACTTC	CASTYNRRYEQYF
TRBV19	.	.	TRBJ1-6	TGTGCCAGTAGTATCGACAGCTCCTATAATTCACCCCTCCACTTT	CASSIDSSYNSPLHF
TRBV28	.	.	TRBJ1-2	TGTGCCAGCAGAACGTCCGGGGTTGATGGCTACACCTTC	CASRTSGVDGYTF
TRBV12-5	.	TRBD2	TRBJ2-3	TGTGCTAGTGGTTCGAAAGCGGGGGTCACAGATACGCAGTATTTT	CASGSKAGVTDTQYF
TRBV4-2	.	.	TRBJ1-2	TGTGCCAGCAGCCAAGATTTGGGGGCGAGGAACTATGGCTACACCTTC	CASSQDLGARNYGYTF
TRBV28	.	TRBD2	TRBJ2-7	TGTGCCAGCAGTTCTGGGAGGGAGTGGGGCTACTACGAGCAGTACTTC	CASSSGREWGYYEQYF
TRBV5-1	.	TRBD1	TRBJ2-7	TGCGCCAGCAGCTTAGGGACAGGGACCTACGAGCAGTACTTC	CASSLGTGTYEQYF
TRBV19	.	TRBD1	TRBJ1-5	TGTGCCAGTAGTCCAGGGGGCAGGGGTCAGCCCCAGCATTTT	CASSPGGRGQPQHF
TRBV2	few	.	TRBJ1-3	TGTGCCAGCAGTGGCCAGGACCTCTCTGGAAACACCATATATTTT	CASSGQDLSGNTIYF
TRBV5-4	.	.	TRBJ1-1	TGTGCCAGCAGCTTGGGCGGAGGGATGAACACTGAAGCTTTCTTT	CASSLGGGMNTEAFF
TRBV7-2	once	.	TRBJ2-2	TGTGCCAGCAGCTCTCAGGGGGGGTGGAACACCGGGGAGCTGTTTTTT	CASSSQGGWNTGELFF
TRBV5-1	.	.	TRBJ2-5	TGCGCCAGCAGCTTAAACCGGGAGACCCAGTACTTC	CASSLNRETQYF
TRBV29-1	.	TRBD1	TRBJ1-1	TGCAGCGTCCAGCCCGGACAGGCCTCGAACACTGAAGCTTTCTTT	CSVQPGQASNTEAFF
TRBV5-1	few	.	TRBJ2-2	TGCGCCAGCAGCTTGGGGACAGTCAACACCGGGGAGCTGTTTTTT	CASSLGTVNTGELFF
TRBV6-1	.	.	TRBJ2-3	TGTGCCAGCAGTGGGGGGGTCGGAACCCCTAGCACAGATACGCAGTATTTT	CASSGGVGTPSTDTQYF
TRBV5-1	.	.	TRBJ1-6	TGCGCCAGCAGCTTGGGGGGAACTAATTCACCCCTCCACTTT	CASSLGGTNSPLHF
TRBV28	.	.	TRBJ1-2	TGTGCCAGCAGTTTAGGGGGAAACTATGGCTACACCTTC	CASSLGGNYGYTF
TRBV2	.	.	TRBJ1-4	TGTGCCAGCAGACGGGACGGAACAACTAATGAAAAACTGTTTTTT	CASRRDGTTNEKLFF
TRBV3-1/TRBV3-2	once	TRBD2	TRBJ2-5	TGTGCCAGCAGCCAAGTCTTGCGGACTAGACTTCAAGAGACCCAGTACTTC	CASSQVLRTRLQETQYF
TRBV7-9	once	.	TRBJ1-1	TGTGCCAGCAGCCCGACTTGGGCAGTACCCACTGAAGCTTTCTTT	CASSPTWAVPTEAFF
TRBV10-3	.	TRBD1	TRBJ1-6	TGTGCCATCCAGACAGGGGGGGATTCACCCCTCCACTTT	CAIQTGGDSPLHF
TRBV10-2	.	.	TRBJ1-6	TGCGCCAGCAGTGAGTCTGTGGGTGTTAATTCACCCCTCCACTTT	CASSESVGVNSPLHF
TRBV5-6	.	TRBD1	TRBJ1-5	TGTGCCAGCAGCACCAGGACAGGGGTGGCGGGGTATCAGCCCCAGCATTTT	CASSTRTGVAGYQPQHF
TRBV3-1/TRBV3-2	.	.	TRBJ2-7	TGTGCCAGCAGCCAGCGACAGAGCTCCTACGAGCAGTACTTC	CASSQRQSSYEQYF
TRBV28	.	.	TRBJ1-2	TGTGCCAGCAGTTTAGGGGTTTCTGGCTACACCTTC	CASSLGVSGYTF
TRBV9	.	TRBD2	TRBJ2-1	TGTGCCAGCAGCCTAAATAGCGGGGGGCCCAATGAGCAGTTCTTC	CASSLNSGGPNEQFF
TRBV10-3	.	TRBD1	TRBJ2-5	TGTGCCATCAGTACCGGGACAGTGCTTCAAGAGACCCAGTACTTC	CAISTGTVLQETQYF
TRBV6-5	.	.	TRBJ1-2	TGTGCCAGCTATTCCGTAGGCTACACCTTC	CASYSVGYTF
TRBV10-2	.	TRBD2	TRBJ2-7	TGCGCCAGCAAACCCCTAGCGGGGGGATCCTACGAGCAGTACTTC	CASKPLAGGSYEQYF